Shown below are 28 T cell receptor beta chains from a single sample sequenced in a study of blood T cell repertoires in COVID-19. Clones were read by immunoSEQ multiplex PCR, and TCRdb kept only the in-frame ones, dropping some. The sample lists 90,000 to 140,000 clones, roughly 80% occurring once. Source material: peripheral blood. These receptors all come from a woman in her 70s with acute or convalescent COVID-19.

The chain is built from TRBV7-9 and TRBJ1-3; D call uncertain. Germline values: CDR1 SEHNR, CDR2 FQNEAQ (reference sequence). There are 16 residues in the CDR3. V was pared by 1 base and J by 0 bases, with 10 bases between. CDR3 region: CASSLGSESSGNTIYF. DNA of the CDR3: TGTGCCAGCAGCTTAGGGTCGGAGAGCTCTGGAAACACCATATATTTT.

The rearrangement uses TRBV6-5 and TRBJ1-5; unclear D gene. V was shortened by 8 bases and J by 1 base, with 12 bases between the two germline ends. The germline CDR1 and CDR2 sequences are MNHEY and SVGAGI. CDR3 size: 14 residues. The CDR3 sequence: CASQGGFSNQPQHF. In nucleotides, the CDR3 is TGTGCCAGCCAAGGAGGTTTCAGCAATCAGCCCCAGCATTTT.

The rearrangement joins TRBV19 to TRBJ1-4; D might be TRBD1 (6 bases). The CDR3 has 13 amino acids. CDR1 LNHDA and CDR2 SQIVND come from the germline V gene (reference sequence). V lost 4 bases and J 8 bases, leaving 11 bases between the germline ends. The CDR3 sequence is CASSRQVEEKLFF. The CDR3 bases are TGTGCCAGTAGTAGACAGGTGGAGGAAAAACTGTTTTTT.

The V gene is TRBV27, the J gene TRBJ2-7; a weak D match, TRBD1 (6 bases). The CDR3 sequence is 17 residues long. The ends were cut back, 2 bases at V and 0 bases at J, with 17 bases in the middle. Germline V gives CDR1 MNHEY, CDR2 SMNVEV (reference sequence). The CDR3, as DNA: TGTGCCAGCAGTTTAGGGCGAACCGGGACAAACTCCTACGAGCAGTACTTC. Its protein is CASSLGRTGTNSYEQYF.

This clone occurred a few times. This sequence joins TRBV6-5 and TRBJ2-3; 9 bases are a match to TRBD2. V dropped 5 bases and J dropped 4; count of bases not matched to a gene: 7. The germline gives CDR1 MNHEY, CDR2 SVGAGI. There are 15 residues in the CDR3. CDR3: CASSPGIAGADTQYF. CDR3 sequence (DNA): TGTGCCAGCAGTCCCGGGATAGCGGGGGCAGATACGCAGTATTTT.

This chain connects TRBV2 to TRBJ1-6; D possibly corresponds to TRBD1 (5 bases). This CDR3 comprises 16 residues. Germline V gene lookup returns CDR1 SNHLY and CDR2 FYNNEI. V dropped 5 bases and J dropped 9 bases, with 20 bases sitting between them. CDR3 amino acids: CASSRDFTTSSSPLHF. The CDR3 region has the DNA TGTGCCAGCAGTAGGGACTTCACCACCTCCAGTTCACCCCTCCACTTT.

The chain's CDR3 is CASHRDRGPDTQYF. The CDR3 DNA reads as TGTGCCAGCCACCGGGACAGGGGGCCAGATACGCAGTATTTT. The gene calls are TRBV6-5 and TRBJ2-3, with TRBD1 identical over 12 bases. CDR3 length: 14 residues. Losses at the gene ends were 8 bases for V and 4 bases for J; bases not matched to a gene: 4. Germline CDR1 and CDR2: MNHEY and SVGAGI.

The chain combines TRBV18 with TRBJ2-2; 8 bases are a match to TRBD2. Per the germline V gene, CDR1 is KGHSH and CDR2 is LQKENI. The length of the CDR3 is 18 residues. J was trimmed by 0 bases and V by 2 bases; bases with no gene match: 8. The CDR3 region is CASSPRAIAGSNTGELFF. CDR3 coding DNA: TGTGCCAGCTCACCAAGGGCGATAGCGGGATCGAACACCGGGGAGCTGTTTTTT.

This sequence joins TRBV11-2 and TRBJ1-4; D not certain. Trimming shortened V by 0 bases and J by 5 bases, and 7 bases separated the two germline ends. The CDR3 spans 14 residues. Looked up from germline, CDR1 is SGHAT and CDR2 is FQNNGV. The chain's CDR3 is CASSLDRYNEKLFF. The CDR3 DNA reads as TGTGCCAGCAGCTTAGACAGATACAATGAAAAACTGTTTTTT. The full variable domain, completed using reference TRBV11-2 and TRBJ1-4, is EAGVAQSPRYKIIEKRQSVAFWCNPISGHATLYWYQQILGQGPKLLIQFQNNGVVDDSQLPKDRFSAERLKGVDSTLKIQPAKLEDSAVYLCASSLDRYNEKLFFGSGTQLSVL.

On this clone: One junction end disagrees with the germline gene, perhaps due to a read error. J is TRBJ2-4 and V is TRBV6-1; 14 bases align to TRBD2. This CDR3 comprises 16 residues. The V gene's germline CDR1 is MNHNS and CDR2 SASEGT. CDR3: CASSEHWGLAGAGRDF. DNA of the CDR3: TGTGCCAGCAGTGAACACTGGGGACTAGCGGGAGCCGGTAGGGACTTC.

This chain links TRBV3-1 (or the pseudogene TRBV3-2) with TRBJ1-1; 9 nucleotides line up with TRBD1. There are 13 residues in the CDR3. The germline V gene has CDR1 LGHDT and CDR2 YNNKEL (reference sequence). The V gene end was trimmed by 4 bases and the J gene end by 4 bases; junction bases not matched to a gene: 1. The CDR3 region has the DNA TGTGCCAGCAGCCTGACAGGGGGCACTGAAGCTTTCTTT. The encoded protein is CASSLTGGTEAFF.

The gene calls are TRBV5-1 and TRBJ1-2; 7 positions match TRBD1. Per the germline V gene, CDR1 is SGHRS and CDR2 is YFSETQ. The V segment lost 2 bases and the J segment 5 bases; nucleotides outside the gene matches: 3. This CDR3 comprises 13 residues. Written as DNA, the CDR3 is TGCGCCAGCAGCTTCTCGACAGGGTATGGCTACACCTTC. Translating gives CASSFSTGYGYTF.

CDR3 coding DNA: TGTGCCAGCAGCCAATGGTCGGGACAGGCAGACACCGGGGAGCTGTTTTTT. Translated, it gives CASSQWSGQADTGELFF. The chain recombines TRBV4-2 with TRBJ2-2; TRBD1 matches 8 bases. The CDR3 has 17 residues. Losses at the gene ends were 2 bases for V and 3 bases for J; bases not matched to a gene: 8. Germline values: CDR1 LGHNA, CDR2 YNFKEQ.

The genes are TRBV7-8 and TRBJ2-1; the D gene is possibly TRBD2 (6 bases). Per the germline V gene, CDR1 is SGHVS and CDR2 is FQNEAQ. V shed 5 bases and J shed 0 bases, with 23 bases lying between them. The CDR3 runs to 19 residues. This chain's CDR3 is CASSSKLGAGSPSYNEQFF. The CDR3 DNA reads as TGTGCCAGCAGCAGTAAGCTAGGGGCCGGGAGCCCCTCCTACAATGAGCAGTTCTTC.

The chain employs TRBV6-6 and TRBJ1-4, with a tentative D call TRBD1 (6 bases). The ends were cut back, 1 base at V and 0 bases at J, with 9 bases in the middle. This CDR3 has 16 residues. Germline CDR1 and CDR2: MNHNY and SVGAGI (reference sequence). Here the CDR3 DNA reads TGTGCCAGCAGTTACTGGGGGGGCGCAACTAATGAAAAACTGTTTTTT. Amino acids: CASSYWGGATNEKLFF.

The rearrangement joins TRBV9 to TRBJ2-3; 7 bases line up with TRBD2. CDR3 size: 16 residues. Germline CDR1 and CDR2: SGDLS and YYNGEE. V gave up 0 bases and J gave up 3 bases; unmatched junction bases: 7. The CDR3 protein is CASSVGFTGGTDTQYF. The CDR3 DNA follows: TGTGCCAGCAGCGTAGGCTTTACGGGGGGTACAGATACGCAGTATTTT.

V gene TRBV7-2 combines with J gene TRBJ1-1, with a weak D call TRBD1 (6 bases). The V and J ends lost 5 bases and 1 base respectively, with 11 bases between them. The CDR3 length is 14 residues. The V gene's germline CDR1 is SGHTA and CDR2 FQGNSA. The CDR3 loop is CASSPQGGNTEAFF. As DNA, the CDR3 is TGTGCCAGCAGCCCCCAAGGGGGGAACACTGAAGCTTTCTTT.

The CDR3 DNA is TGTGCCAGTTCGGGCGGGAGGCCCGGTTACAATGAGCAGTTCTTC. Translating gives CASSGGRPGYNEQFF. The rearrangement joins TRBV2 to TRBJ2-1; 8 bases line up with TRBD2. The CDR3 consists of 15 residues. Germline V gives CDR1 SNHLY, CDR2 FYNNEI. J gave up 4 bases and V 9 bases, and 11 bases lay outside the gene matches.

The rearrangement links TRBV29-1 to TRBJ2-5, with 11 bases identical to TRBD2. Germline CDR1 and CDR2: SQVTM and ANQGSEA. There are 16 residues in the CDR3. Trimming at V came to 5 bases and at J to 5 bases, leaving 13 bases not matched to a gene. CDR3 bases: TGCAGCGTTTCGACCGGGACTAGCGGATTTGCGGAGACCCAGTACTTC. Translation: CSVSTGTSGFAETQYF.

This chain joins TRBV19 and TRBJ1-4, with a weak D call TRBD1 (5 bases). Trimming removed 3 bases at V and 7 bases at J, with 12 bases between. CDR1 and CDR2 from the germline V gene are LNHDA and SQIVND (reference sequence). The CDR3 is 14 amino acids. The CDR3 DNA sequence: TGTGCCAGTAGTATGATCGGGGGGTCTGAAAAACTGTTTTTT. Its protein is CASSMIGGSEKLFF.

This clone has only a few counts. The J gene is TRBJ1-1, the V gene TRBV28, with TRBD1 matching over 8 bases. The CDR3 is made up of 15 amino acids. Germline V gene sequence: CDR1 MDHEN, CDR2 SYDVKM. V dropped 3 bases and J dropped 4; count of bases not matched to a gene: 7. CDR3 protein: CASSLSRGLRTEAFF. CDR3 bases: TGTGCCAGCAGTTTGTCCAGGGGGCTCCGCACTGAAGCTTTCTTT.

The chain couples TRBV6-2 or TRBV6-3 to TRBJ1-6; D is unclear. V was cut by 5 bases and J by 3 bases, with 8 bases left in between. The CDR3 totals 14 residues. CDR1 is MNHEY, CDR2 SVGEGT, per germline. In DNA form, the CDR3 reads TGTGCCAGCAGTCGGGAATACTATAATTCACCCCTCCACTTT. As protein: CASSREYYNSPLHF.

This chain joins TRBV18 and TRBJ1-1; TRBD1 aligns across 7 bases. J gave up 4 bases and V 3 bases, and 26 bases lay outside the gene matches. Germline CDR1 is KGHSH and CDR2 is LQKENI. This CDR3 spans 21 amino acids. The CDR3 reads CASSPRGPYGGQKKAVTEAFF. CDR3 sequence (DNA): TGTGCCAGCTCACCCCGAGGGCCGTACGGGGGACAGAAAAAAGCGGTCACTGAAGCTTTCTTT.

The V call is TRBV28, the J call TRBJ2-3; 10 bases are shared with TRBD1. This CDR3 has 17 residues. V shed 2 bases and J 2 bases; nucleotides not matched to a gene: 7. Germline V gene data show CDR1 as MDHEN and CDR2 as SYDVKM. CDR3 DNA sequence: TGTGCCAGCAGTTTACGGACCGGGACAGGGGTCACAGATACGCAGTATTTT. This translates into CASSLRTGTGVTDTQYF. Combining the CDR3 with reference TRBV28 and TRBJ2-3 gives the whole variable domain DVKVTQSSRYLVKRTGEKVFLECVQDMDHENMFWYRQDPGLGLRLIYFSYDVKMKEKGDIPEGYSVSREKKERFSLILESASTNQTSMYLCASSLRTGTGVTDTQYFGPGTRLTVL.

The J gene is TRBJ2-7, the V gene TRBV11-2; tentatively, D is TRBD1 (6 bases). V was shortened by 3 bases and J by 0 bases, with 21 bases between the two germline ends. Germline V gives CDR1 SGHAT, CDR2 FQNNGV. The CDR3 is 18 residues long. The CDR3, as DNA: TGTGCCAGCAGCTTCTCGCGTGATACAGGGTCCAGCTCCTACGAGCAGTACTTC. It is translated as CASSFSRDTGSSSYEQYF.

This chain uses TRBV19 with TRBJ2-1, with 9 positions matching TRBD2. CDR1 and CDR2 (germline): LNHDA, SQIVND (reference sequence). This CDR3 has 19 residues. Trimming at V came to 4 bases and at J to 0 bases, leaving 13 bases not matched to a gene. The CDR3 loop is CASSTGLANPLRSYNEQFF. CDR3 coding DNA: TGTGCCAGTAGTACGGGACTAGCTAACCCACTCCGCTCCTACAATGAGCAGTTCTTC.

The rearrangement links TRBV5-1 to TRBJ2-2; 9 nucleotides align to TRBD1. The CDR3 runs 16 residues. Germline assignment: CDR1 SGHRS and CDR2 YFSETQ. V was pared by 4 bases and J by 6 bases, with 10 bases of the junction left unmatched. As DNA, the CDR3 is TGCGCCAGCAGCGGAATCGGGACAGGGTTGGCCGGGGAGCTGTTTTTT. This gives the protein CASSGIGTGLAGELFF.

This clone was counted a single time. The chain carries TRBV19 and TRBJ2-7; a possible D gene is TRBD1 (6 bases). The germline V and J ends were trimmed by 6 bases and 3 bases, with 15 bases remaining between them. There are 14 residues in the CDR3. CDR1 and CDR2 (germline): LNHDA, SQIVND (reference sequence). The CDR3 coding sequence is TGTGCCAGTAGAGTGGACAGAGCGCACTACGAGCAGTACTTC. Protein sequence: CASRVDRAHYEQYF.